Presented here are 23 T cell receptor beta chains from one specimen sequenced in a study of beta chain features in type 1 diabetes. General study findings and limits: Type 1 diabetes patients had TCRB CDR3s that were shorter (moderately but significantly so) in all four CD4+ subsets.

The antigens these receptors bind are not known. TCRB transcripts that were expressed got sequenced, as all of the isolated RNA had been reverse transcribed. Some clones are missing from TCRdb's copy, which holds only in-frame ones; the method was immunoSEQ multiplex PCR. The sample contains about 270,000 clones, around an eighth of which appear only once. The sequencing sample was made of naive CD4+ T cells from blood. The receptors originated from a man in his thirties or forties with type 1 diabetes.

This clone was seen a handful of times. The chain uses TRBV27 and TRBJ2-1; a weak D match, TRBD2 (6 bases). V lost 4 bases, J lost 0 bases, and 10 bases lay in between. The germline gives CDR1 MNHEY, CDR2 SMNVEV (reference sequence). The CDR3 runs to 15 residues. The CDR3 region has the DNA TGTGCCAGCAGTTCAACGGGAGACTCCTACAATGAGCAGTTCTTC. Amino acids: CASSSTGDSYNEQFF.

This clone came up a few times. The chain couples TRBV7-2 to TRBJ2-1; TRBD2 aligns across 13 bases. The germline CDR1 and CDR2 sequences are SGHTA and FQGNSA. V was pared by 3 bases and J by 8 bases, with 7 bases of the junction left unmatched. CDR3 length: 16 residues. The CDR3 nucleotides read TGTGCCAGCAGCTTCAGGACTAGCGGGAGTATCGATGAGCAGTTCTTC. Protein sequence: CASSFRTSGSIDEQFF.

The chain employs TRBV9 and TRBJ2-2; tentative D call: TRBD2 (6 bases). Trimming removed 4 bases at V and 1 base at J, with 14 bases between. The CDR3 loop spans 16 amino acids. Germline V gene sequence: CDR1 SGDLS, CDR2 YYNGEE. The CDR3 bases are TGTGCCAGCAGCCCCCAGGTGGGAGGGAACACCGGGGAGCTGTTTTTT. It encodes CASSPQVGGNTGELFF.

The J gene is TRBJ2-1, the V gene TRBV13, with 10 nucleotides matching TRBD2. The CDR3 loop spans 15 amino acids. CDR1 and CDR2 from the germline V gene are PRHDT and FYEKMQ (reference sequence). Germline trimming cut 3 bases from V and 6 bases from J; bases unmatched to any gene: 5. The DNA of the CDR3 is TGTGCCAGCAGCTTGGCTAGCGGGAGCCTCAATGAGCAGTTCTTC. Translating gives CASSLASGSLNEQFF.

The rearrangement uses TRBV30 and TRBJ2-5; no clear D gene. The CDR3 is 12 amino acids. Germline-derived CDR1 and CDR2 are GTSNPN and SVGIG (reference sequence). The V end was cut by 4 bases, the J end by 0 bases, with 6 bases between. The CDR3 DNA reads TGTGCCTGGACCTTAAACCAAGAGACCCAGTACTTC. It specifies CAWTLNQETQYF.

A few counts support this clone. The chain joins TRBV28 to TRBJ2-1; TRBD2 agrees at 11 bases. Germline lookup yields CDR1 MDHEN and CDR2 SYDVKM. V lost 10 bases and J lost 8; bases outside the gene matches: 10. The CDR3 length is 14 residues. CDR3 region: CATSLAGVVDEQFF. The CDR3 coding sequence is TGTGCCACATCACTAGCGGGAGTGGTCGATGAGCAGTTCTTC.

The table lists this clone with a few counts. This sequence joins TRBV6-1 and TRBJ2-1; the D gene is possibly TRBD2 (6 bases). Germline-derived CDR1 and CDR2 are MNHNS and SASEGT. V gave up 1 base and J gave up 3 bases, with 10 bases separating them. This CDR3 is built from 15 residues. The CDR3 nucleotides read TGTGCCAGCAGTGAAGGGACTACCTACTACAATGAGCAGTTCTTC. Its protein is CASSEGTTYYNEQFF.

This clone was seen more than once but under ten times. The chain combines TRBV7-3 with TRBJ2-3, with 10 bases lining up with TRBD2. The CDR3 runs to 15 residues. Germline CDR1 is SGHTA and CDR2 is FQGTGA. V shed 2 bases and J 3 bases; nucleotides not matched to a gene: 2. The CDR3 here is CASSLSSGRTDTQYF. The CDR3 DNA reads TGTGCCAGCAGCTTATCTAGCGGGAGAACAGATACGCAGTATTTT.

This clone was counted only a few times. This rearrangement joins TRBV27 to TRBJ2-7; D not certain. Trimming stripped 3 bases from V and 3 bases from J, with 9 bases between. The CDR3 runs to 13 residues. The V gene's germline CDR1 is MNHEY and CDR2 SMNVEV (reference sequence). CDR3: CASSFAQNYEQYF. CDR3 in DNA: TGTGCCAGCAGTTTTGCACAGAACTACGAGCAGTACTTC.

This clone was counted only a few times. This chain's CDR3 is CASSKEARANYGYTF. The CDR3 DNA is TGTGCCAGCAGCAAGGAGGCGAGAGCTAACTATGGCTACACCTTC. The V call is TRBV9, the J call TRBJ1-2; D remains unclear. The length of the CDR3 is 15 residues. Germline V gene lookup returns CDR1 SGDLS and CDR2 YYNGEE. V shed 4 bases and J shed 0 bases, with 13 bases lying between them.

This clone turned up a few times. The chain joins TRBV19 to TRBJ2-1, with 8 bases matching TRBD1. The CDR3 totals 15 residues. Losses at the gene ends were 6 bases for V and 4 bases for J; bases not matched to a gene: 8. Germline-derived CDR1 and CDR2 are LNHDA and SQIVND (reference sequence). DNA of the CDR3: TGTGCCAGTAGCTTGACAGGGGTATCTTACAATGAGCAGTTCTTC. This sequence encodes CASSLTGVSYNEQFF.

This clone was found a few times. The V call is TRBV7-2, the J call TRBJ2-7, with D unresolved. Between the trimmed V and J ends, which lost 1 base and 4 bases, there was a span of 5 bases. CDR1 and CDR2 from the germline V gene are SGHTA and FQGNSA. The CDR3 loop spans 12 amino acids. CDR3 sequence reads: CASSLGVYEQYF. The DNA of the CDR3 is TGTGCCAGCAGCTTAGGAGTATACGAGCAGTACTTC.

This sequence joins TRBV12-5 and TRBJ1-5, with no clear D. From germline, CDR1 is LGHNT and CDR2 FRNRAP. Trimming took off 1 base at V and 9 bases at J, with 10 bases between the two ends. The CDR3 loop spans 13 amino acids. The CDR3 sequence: CASGLGVSLPQHF. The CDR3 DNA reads TGTGCTAGTGGTTTGGGCGTATCTTTGCCCCAGCATTTT.

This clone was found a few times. Here the CDR3 reads CASSTGQGQETQYF. In nucleotides, the CDR3 is TGTGCCAGCTCAACCGGACAGGGCCAAGAGACCCAGTACTTC. The V and J genes are TRBV18 and TRBJ2-5; 8 bases match TRBD1. Germline V gene lookup returns CDR1 KGHSH and CDR2 LQKENI. The CDR3 length is 14 residues. J lost 1 base, V lost 5 bases, and 3 bases had no gene match.

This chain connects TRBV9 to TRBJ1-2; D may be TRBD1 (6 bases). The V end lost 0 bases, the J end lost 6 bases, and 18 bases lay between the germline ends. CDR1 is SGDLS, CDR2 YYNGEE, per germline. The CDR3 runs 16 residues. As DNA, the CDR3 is TGTGCCAGCAGCGTAGTCGGTAGATGGGGGCCCGATGGCTACACCTTC. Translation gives CASSVVGRWGPDGYTF.

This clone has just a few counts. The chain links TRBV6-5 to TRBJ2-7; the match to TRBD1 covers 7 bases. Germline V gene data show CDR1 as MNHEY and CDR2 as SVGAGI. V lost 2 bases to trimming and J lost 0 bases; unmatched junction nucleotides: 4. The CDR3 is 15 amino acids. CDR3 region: CASSYGTASSYEQYF. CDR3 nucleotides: TGTGCCAGCAGTTACGGGACAGCAAGCTCCTACGAGCAGTACTTC.

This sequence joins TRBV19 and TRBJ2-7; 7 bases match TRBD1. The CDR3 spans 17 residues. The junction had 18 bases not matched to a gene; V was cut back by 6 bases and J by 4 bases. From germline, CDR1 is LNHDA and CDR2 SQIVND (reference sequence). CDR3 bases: TGTGCCAGTAGAGAAAAGGAGGACAGGCTGGTTGGATACGAGCAGTACTTC. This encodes CASREKEDRLVGYEQYF.

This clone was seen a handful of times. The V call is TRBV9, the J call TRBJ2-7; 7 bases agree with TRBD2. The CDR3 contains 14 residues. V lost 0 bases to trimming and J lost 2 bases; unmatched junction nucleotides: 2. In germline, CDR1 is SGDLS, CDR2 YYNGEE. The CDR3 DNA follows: TGTGCCAGCAGCGTAGGGGGAGGGCCCTACGAGCAGTACTTC. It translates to CASSVGGGPYEQYF. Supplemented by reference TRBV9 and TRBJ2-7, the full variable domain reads DSGVTQTPKHLITATGQRVTLRCSPRSGDLSVYWYQQSLDQGLQFLIQYYNGEERAKGNILERFSAQQFPDLHSELNLSSLELGDSALYFCASSVGGGPYEQYFGPGTRLTVT.

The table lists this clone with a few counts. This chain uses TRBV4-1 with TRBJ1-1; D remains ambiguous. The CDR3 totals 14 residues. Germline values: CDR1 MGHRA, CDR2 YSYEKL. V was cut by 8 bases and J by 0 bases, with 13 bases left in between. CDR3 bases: TGCGCCAGCCGTTCGTATAGAATGAACACTGAAGCTTTCTTT. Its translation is CASRSYRMNTEAFF.

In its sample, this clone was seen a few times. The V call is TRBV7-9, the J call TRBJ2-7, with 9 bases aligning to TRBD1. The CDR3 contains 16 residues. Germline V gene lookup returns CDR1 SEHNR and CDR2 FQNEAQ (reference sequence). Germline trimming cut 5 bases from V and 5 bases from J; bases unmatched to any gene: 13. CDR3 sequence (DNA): TGTGCCAGCAGCCGAGCCCGGGGACAGGGTATGAACGAGCAGTACTTC. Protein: CASSRARGQGMNEQYF.

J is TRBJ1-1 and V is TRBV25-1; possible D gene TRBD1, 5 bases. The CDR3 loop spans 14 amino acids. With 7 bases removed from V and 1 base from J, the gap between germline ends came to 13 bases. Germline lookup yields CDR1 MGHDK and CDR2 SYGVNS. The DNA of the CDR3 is TGTGCCAGCAAGACAGCGTACAAGAACACTGAAGCTTTCTTT. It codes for CASKTAYKNTEAFF.

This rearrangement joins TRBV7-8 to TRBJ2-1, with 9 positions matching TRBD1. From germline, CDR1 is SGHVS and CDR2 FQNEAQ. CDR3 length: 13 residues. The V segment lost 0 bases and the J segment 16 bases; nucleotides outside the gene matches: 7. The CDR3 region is CASSLAVWDRVFF. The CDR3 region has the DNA TGTGCCAGCAGCTTAGCGGTATGGGACAGGGTTTTCTTC.

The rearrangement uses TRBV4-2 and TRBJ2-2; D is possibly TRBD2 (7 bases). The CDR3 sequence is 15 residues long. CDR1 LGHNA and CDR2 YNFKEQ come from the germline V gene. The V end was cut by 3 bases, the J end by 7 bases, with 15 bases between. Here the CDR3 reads CASSHGGAGVGELFF. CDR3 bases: TGTGCCAGCAGCCATGGGGGGGCTGGTGTCGGGGAGCTGTTTTTT.